Included here is one T cell receptor beta chain sequence, with context. Its matching antigen is unknown. Assay used: immunoSEQ multiplex PCR; TCRdb lists only in-frame clones, some missing. The sample carries 2 million to 2.5 million clones, more than 85% recorded once. The sample is drawn from a study of shared clonotypes between healthy human individuals. General study results and limits: Generation probabilities were higher for clonotypes shared across all four sorted-subset donors than for unshared ones.

Positive CCR7 selection of CD45RO-negative cells yielded the naive CD8 cells, and terminally differentiated effector memory CD45RA+ cells were excluded. The germline CDR1 and CDR2 sequences are SEHNR and FQNEAQ (reference sequence). There are 19 residues in the CDR3. Trimming at V came to 5 bases and at J to 0 bases, leaving 10 bases not matched to a gene. The chain recombines TRBV7-9 with TRBJ2-3, with 14 bases fitting TRBD2. The clonotype was recovered from a man aged 18-30 years in good health. Some clones in this sample may be carry-over from other donors' samples. Source material: naive CD8+ T cells from PBMCs. CDR3 bases: TGTGCCAGCAGCCCGACTAGCGGGAGGGCCGGGACTAGCACAGATACGCAGTATTTT. Translating it yields CASSPTSGRAGTSTDTQYF.